This note documents a single TCR beta chain sequence. The record originates from a study of blood T cell repertoires in COVID-19. Study background: The samples span acute and convalescent COVID-19 from the United States, Italy and Spain. T cells, B-cell-depleted T cells, or PBMCs supplied cDNA or gDNA.

With 1 base removed from V and 0 bases from J, the gap between germline ends came to 7 bases. Germline V lookup: CDR1 SGHTA, CDR2 FQGNSA. The CDR3 runs 15 residues. The data were produced by immunoSEQ multiplex PCR, yet TCRdb's version contains in-frame clones alone and is incomplete. The sample gives under 130,000 clones, over 75% of which show up once; 10% to 15% is in the top ten. The gene calls are TRBV7-2 and TRBJ2-1; D is ambiguous. Sequenced sample: peripheral blood. The TCR sequence derives from a human donor in a cohort sampled during active or convalescent COVID-19. The chain's CDR3 is CASSLVADSYNEQFF. The CDR3 bases are TGTGCCAGCAGCTTAGTGGCGGACTCCTACAATGAGCAGTTCTTC.